This passage covers 24 T cell receptor beta chains from one sample sequenced in a study of shared clonotypes between healthy human individuals. The table came from immunoSEQ multiplex PCR; TCRdb's copy has only in-frame clones and leaves some out. The sample shows 2 million to 2.5 million clones, 93% of them seen only once. Sequenced input: naive CD4+ T cells from PBMCs. Regarding subset: CD45RA+ positively selected. These receptors came from a man between 18 and 35 years old in good health. Some clones in this sample may be carry-over from other donors' samples.

On this clone: Other DNA sequences in this sample translate to the same CDR3. The rearrangement links TRBV7-3 to TRBJ1-1; D is undetermined. Between the trimmed V and J ends, which lost 3 bases and 4 bases, there was a span of 9 bases. Germline values: CDR1 SGHTA, CDR2 FQGTGA. The CDR3 spans 13 residues. The CDR3 DNA reads TGTGCCAGCAGCTTGCGGGGTGCCACTGAAGCTTTCTTT. This translates into CASSLRGATEAFF. The full variable domain, in which reference TRBV7-3 and TRBJ1-1 provide the parts outside the CDR3, is GAGVSQTPSNKVTEKGKYVELRCDPISGHTALYWYRQSLGQGPEFLIYFQGTGAADDSGLPNDRFFAVRPEGSVSTLKIQRTERGDSAVYLCASSLRGATEAFFGQGTRLTVV.

This clone was detected once. This specimen includes other DNA sequences encoding the same CDR3. J is TRBJ1-2 and V is TRBV28; D remains ambiguous. The CDR3 consists of 11 residues. CDR1 MDHEN and CDR2 SYDVKM come from the germline V gene. V was pared by 6 bases and J by 7 bases, with 9 bases between. CDR3 in amino acids: CASSLRGGYTF. The CDR3, as DNA: TGTGCCAGCAGCCTGCGCGGTGGCTACACCTTC.

This chain connects TRBV14 to TRBJ2-5; no reliable D call. In germline, CDR1 is SGHDN, CDR2 FVKESK. V lost 1 base and J lost 2, with 5 bases in between. The CDR3 loop spans 13 amino acids. The CDR3 DNA is TGTGCCAGCAGCCAAGTTTGGCAAGAGACCCAGTACTTC. As protein: CASSQVWQETQYF.

The chain recombines TRBV4-2 with TRBJ2-3, with TRBD2 matching over 10 bases. CDR1 and CDR2 from the germline V gene are LGHNA and YNFKEQ. The CDR3 has 19 amino acids. After removal of 0 bases from V and 4 bases from J, the junction contained 13 bases not matched to a gene. The DNA for the CDR3 is TGTGCCAGCAGCCAAGATTTTTACGGAGCGGGAGGGATCCCAGATACGCAGTATTTT. Protein: CASSQDFYGAGGIPDTQYF.

This chain links TRBV5-4 with TRBJ2-1, with 11 bases matching TRBD2. The CDR3 sequence is 16 residues long. CDR1 is SGHNT and CDR2 is YYREEE in the germline V gene (reference sequence). The V and J ends lost 4 bases and 1 base, in that order; junction bases with no gene match: 4. The CDR3 loop is CASSRGTSGSYNEQFF. In DNA, the CDR3 is TGTGCCAGCAGCAGGGGGACTAGCGGTTCCTACAATGAGCAGTTCTTC. Supplemented by reference TRBV5-4 and TRBJ2-1, the full variable domain reads ETGVTQSPTHLIKTRGQQVTLRCSSQSGHNTVSWYQQALGQGPQFIFQYYREEENGRGNFPPRFSGLQFPNYSSELNVNALELDDSALYLCASSRGTSGSYNEQFFGPGTRLTVL.

The V call is TRBV4-3, the J call TRBJ1-2, with 8 bases that match TRBD1. Germline V gene sequence: CDR1 LGHNA, CDR2 YSLEER. V gave up 0 bases and J gave up 6 bases; unmatched junction bases: 9. The CDR3 loop spans 16 amino acids. The CDR3 is CASSQDRARGLNGYTF. DNA of the CDR3: TGCGCCAGCAGCCAAGATAGGGCCAGGGGGCTTAATGGCTACACCTTC.

This chain joins TRBV7-7 and TRBJ2-2, with D unclear. Germline-derived CDR1 and CDR2 are SSHAT and FNYEAQ (reference sequence). CDR3 length equals 13 residues. The ends were cut back, 3 bases at V and 5 bases at J, with 7 bases in the middle. Here the CDR3 reads CASSFQSTGELFF. The CDR3 nucleotides are TGTGCCAGCAGCTTTCAAAGTACCGGGGAGCTGTTTTTT.

The chain has TRBV9 and TRBJ2-3; TRBD1 aligns across 8 bases. This CDR3 comprises 19 residues. Germline V lookup: CDR1 SGDLS, CDR2 YYNGEE. After removal of 4 bases from V and 1 base from J, the junction contained 17 bases not matched to a gene. The CDR3 loop reads CASSPRAFQDRAGTDTQYF. CDR3 DNA sequence: TGTGCCAGCAGCCCTCGGGCCTTTCAGGACAGGGCCGGCACAGATACGCAGTATTTT.

This clone has just one count. The chain links TRBV30 to TRBJ2-3; 12 nucleotides match TRBD2. Germline CDR1 GTSNPN, CDR2 SVGIG (reference sequence). The CDR3 loop spans 15 amino acids. V trimming: 1 base; J trimming: 6 bases; junction bases outside the gene matches: 5. CDR3 sequence reads: CAWSGLAGASDTQYF. CDR3 DNA: TGTGCCTGGAGTGGACTAGCGGGAGCTAGCGATACGCAGTATTTT.

V gene TRBV7-9 combines with J gene TRBJ2-7; TRBD2 matches at 16 bases. The CDR3 has 16 residues. The germline gives CDR1 SEHNR, CDR2 FQNEAQ (reference sequence). The ends lost 4 bases at V and 7 bases at J; junction bases unmatched: 7. In nucleotides, the CDR3 is TGTGCCAGCAGCTCTGACCGGGGACTAGCGGGAGGGGAGCAGTACTTC. It encodes CASSSDRGLAGGEQYF.

The gene calls are TRBV5-1 and TRBJ2-3, with a weak D call TRBD2 (5 bases). This CDR3 region has 20 residues. Germline assignment: CDR1 SGHRS and CDR2 YFSETQ. Between the trimmed V and J ends, which lost 7 bases and 0 bases, there was a span of 30 bases. The CDR3 bases are TGCGCCAGCGCCCTTAAACTCCGGGGAACCTCCTCCTCTAGCACAGATACGCAGTATTTT. Encoded protein: CASALKLRGTSSSSTDTQYF.

The J gene is TRBJ1-1, the V gene TRBV7-3, with D uncertain. The CDR3 length is 14 residues. The germline gives CDR1 SGHTA, CDR2 FQGTGA. V lost 2 bases and J lost 9, with 16 bases in between. The CDR3 region has the DNA TGTGCCAGCAGCTTAGATTCTTCGGGCGGGCAAGCTTTCTTT. Translated, it gives CASSLDSSGGQAFF.

This clone was counted a few times. The CDR3 DNA sequence: TGTGCCAGCAGTGAGGACGCGGGTCCCAATCAGCCCCAGCATTTT. Protein sequence: CASSEDAGPNQPQHF. The chain is built from TRBV2 and TRBJ1-5; D is ambiguous. Trimming left V 3 bases short and J 3 bases short, with 12 bases between. Germline V gene sequence: CDR1 SNHLY, CDR2 FYNNEI. The CDR3 length is 15 residues.

This clone was seen once. The CDR3 region is CASSPGLGLVGEQFF. The CDR3 region has the DNA TGTGCCAGCTCACCAGGACTGGGTCTTGTCGGTGAGCAGTTCTTC. The V gene is TRBV18, the J gene TRBJ2-1; possibly TRBD2 for D (5 bases). The CDR3 is 15 amino acids. V lost 2 bases and J 9 bases, leaving 17 bases between the germline ends. The germline V gene has CDR1 KGHSH and CDR2 LQKENI.

The chain joins TRBV4-1 to TRBJ2-1; possible D gene TRBD2, 6 bases. The CDR3 loop spans 17 amino acids. Trimming removed 0 bases from V and 0 bases from J, with 12 bases in between. From germline, CDR1 is MGHRA and CDR2 YSYEKL. As DNA, the CDR3 is TGCGCCAGCAGCCAAGAGGGGGGACTTAGCTCCTACAATGAGCAGTTCTTC. Translation: CASSQEGGLSSYNEQFF.

The rearrangement links TRBV30 to TRBJ1-2, with TRBD1 identical over 10 bases. J gave up 2 bases and V 5 bases, and 2 bases lay outside the gene matches. Germline CDR1 and CDR2: GTSNPN and SVGIG (reference sequence). The CDR3 loop spans 13 amino acids. The CDR3 coding sequence is TGTGCCTGGGGGACAGGGGAGAACTATGGCTACACCTTC. Its protein is CAWGTGENYGYTF. Variable domain in full (rest from reference TRBV30 and TRBJ1-2): SQTIHQWPATLVQPVGSPLSLECTVEGTSNPNLYWYRQAAGRGLQLLFYSVGIGQISSEVPQNLSASRPQDRQFILSSKKLLLSDSGFYLCAWGTGENYGYTFGSGTRLTVV.

This chain uses TRBV6-6 with TRBJ2-5; 10 bases align to TRBD2. Looked up from germline, CDR1 is MNHNY and CDR2 is SVGAGI (reference sequence). Germline trimming cut 4 bases from V and 5 bases from J; bases unmatched to any gene: 7. The CDR3 is 15 amino acids. CDR3 DNA sequence: TGTGCCAGCAGTTCAACTACTAGCGGGACGGAGACCCAGTACTTC. Amino acid sequence: CASSSTTSGTETQYF.

The J gene is TRBJ2-3, the V gene TRBV13; tentatively, D is TRBD1 or TRBD2 (5 bases each). Germline V gives CDR1 PRHDT, CDR2 FYEKMQ (reference sequence). The CDR3 spans 15 residues. Trimming left V 4 bases short and J 8 bases short, with 19 bases between. CDR3 nucleotides: TGTGCCAGCAGCTCCCGAGGGGTTGGGGCCGGTACGCAGTATTTT. It specifies CASSSRGVGAGTQYF.

The chain links TRBV5-1 to TRBJ2-7; D unclear. The CDR3 is 12 residues long. Germline V gene lookup returns CDR1 SGHRS and CDR2 YFSETQ. V was shortened by 7 bases and J by 0 bases, with 8 bases between the two germline ends. This CDR3 reads CASWETSYEQYF. CDR3 in DNA: TGCGCCAGCTGGGAAACCTCCTACGAGCAGTACTTC.

The V gene is TRBV14, the J gene TRBJ2-6, with TRBD2 identical over 7 bases. The germline V gene has CDR1 SGHDN and CDR2 FVKESK. V was clipped by 0 bases and J by 2 bases; unmatched bases: 4. The CDR3 runs to 17 residues. The CDR3 loop reads CASSQERGTAGANVLTF. The CDR3 DNA reads TGTGCCAGCAGCCAAGAGCGGGGGACCGCTGGGGCCAACGTCCTGACTTTC. Variable domain in full (rest from reference TRBV14 and TRBJ2-6): EAGVTQFPSHSVIEKGQTVTLRCDPISGHDNLYWYRRVMGKEIKFLLHFVKESKQDESGMPNNRFLAERTGGTYSTLKVQPAELEDSGVYFCASSQERGTAGANVLTFGAGSRLTVL.

The chain uses TRBV5-1 and TRBJ2-2; tentatively, D is TRBD1 (6 bases). This CDR3 contains 14 residues. Germline values: CDR1 SGHRS, CDR2 YFSETQ. The V gene lost 1 base and the J gene lost 3 bases, with 7 bases spanning the gap. The CDR3 DNA sequence: TGCGCCAGCAGCTTGCCAGGGGACACCGGGGAGCTGTTTTTT. It codes for CASSLPGDTGELFF.

This sequence joins TRBV1 and TRBJ1-2. TRBV1 is annotated as a pseudogene. The CDR3 has 15 residues. CDR3 loop: CTSSQDVRGWGGYTF. CDR3 DNA: TGCACCAGCAGCCAAGATGTTCGGGGTTGGGGAGGCTACACCTTC.

The V call is TRBV6-5, the J call TRBJ2-1; tentatively, D is TRBD2 (5 bases). The CDR3 consists of 15 residues. CDR1 MNHEY and CDR2 SVGAGI come from the germline V gene. V lost 2 bases and J 5 bases, leaving 13 bases between the germline ends. CDR3 nucleotides: TGTGCCAGCAGTTACCCGCTAGCACGGAACAATGAGCAGTTCTTC. It specifies CASSYPLARNNEQFF.

Points on this clone: Different DNA sequences within this sample yield the same CDR3. The chain has TRBV5-1 and TRBJ2-1, with unresolved D. V lost 4 bases, J lost 7 bases, and 9 bases lay in between. The V gene's germline CDR1 is SGHRS and CDR2 YFSETQ. The CDR3 runs 12 residues. The CDR3 DNA follows: TGCGCCAGCAGCCTTGACAATAATGAGCAGTTCTTC. Its protein product is CASSLDNNEQFF.